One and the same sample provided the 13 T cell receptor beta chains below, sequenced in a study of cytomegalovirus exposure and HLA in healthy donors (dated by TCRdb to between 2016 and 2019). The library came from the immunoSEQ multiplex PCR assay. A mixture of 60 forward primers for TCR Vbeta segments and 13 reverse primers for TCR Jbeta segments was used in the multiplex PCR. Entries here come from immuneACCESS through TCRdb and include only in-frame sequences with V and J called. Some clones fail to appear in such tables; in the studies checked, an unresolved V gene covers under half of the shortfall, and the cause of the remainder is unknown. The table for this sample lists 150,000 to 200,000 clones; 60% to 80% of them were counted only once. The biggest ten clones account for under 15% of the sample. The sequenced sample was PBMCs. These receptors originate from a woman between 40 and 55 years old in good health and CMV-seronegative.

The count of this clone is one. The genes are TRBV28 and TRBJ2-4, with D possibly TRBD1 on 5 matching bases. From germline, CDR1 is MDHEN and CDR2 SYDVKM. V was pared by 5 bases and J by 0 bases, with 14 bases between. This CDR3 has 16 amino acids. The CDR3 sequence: CASSNHRRLAKNIQYF. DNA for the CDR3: TGTGCCAGCAGTAACCACAGGAGATTAGCCAAAAACATTCAGTACTTC.

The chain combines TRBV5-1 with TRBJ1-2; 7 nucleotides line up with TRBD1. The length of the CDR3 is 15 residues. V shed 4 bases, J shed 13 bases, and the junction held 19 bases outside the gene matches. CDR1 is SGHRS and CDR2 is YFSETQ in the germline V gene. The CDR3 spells CASSPNGQAPFALTF. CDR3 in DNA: TGCGCCAGCAGCCCTAATGGACAGGCCCCATTTGCGCTCACCTTC.

CDR3 DNA sequence: TGTGCCAGCAGCCTCAGGGGGGCTCAATACGAGCAGTACTTC. This sequence encodes CASSLRGAQYEQYF. The V gene is TRBV7-6, the J gene TRBJ2-7; D is perhaps TRBD1 (7 bases). The CDR3 consists of 14 residues. V gave up 5 bases and J gave up 4 bases, with 15 bases separating them. Germline CDR1 is SGHVS and CDR2 is FNYEAQ.

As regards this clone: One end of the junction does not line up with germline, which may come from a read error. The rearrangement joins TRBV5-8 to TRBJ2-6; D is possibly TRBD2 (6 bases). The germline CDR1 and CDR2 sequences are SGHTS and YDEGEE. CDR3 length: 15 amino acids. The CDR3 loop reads CASSPRDSGANGLTF. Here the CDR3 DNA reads TGTGCCAGCAGTCCCCGGGACTCTGGGGCCAACGGCCTGACTTTC.

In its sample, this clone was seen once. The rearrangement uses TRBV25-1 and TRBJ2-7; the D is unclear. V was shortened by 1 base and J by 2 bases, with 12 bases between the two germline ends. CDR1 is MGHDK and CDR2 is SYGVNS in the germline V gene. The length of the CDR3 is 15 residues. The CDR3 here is CASSEFNQVTYEQYF. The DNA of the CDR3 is TGTGCCAGCAGTGAATTTAACCAGGTAACCTACGAGCAGTACTTC.

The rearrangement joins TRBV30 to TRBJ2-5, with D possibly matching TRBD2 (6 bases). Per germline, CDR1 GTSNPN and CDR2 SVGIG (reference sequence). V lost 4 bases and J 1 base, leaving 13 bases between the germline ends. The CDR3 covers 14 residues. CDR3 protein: CAWTPGGFQETQYF. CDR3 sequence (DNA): TGTGCCTGGACCCCTGGGGGGTTCCAAGAGACCCAGTACTTC.

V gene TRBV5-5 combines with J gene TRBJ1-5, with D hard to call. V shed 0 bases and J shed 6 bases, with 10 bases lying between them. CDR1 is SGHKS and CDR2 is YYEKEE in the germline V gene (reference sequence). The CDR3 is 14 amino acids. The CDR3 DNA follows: TGTGCCAGCAGCTTGGAACAGTGGCGTCAGCCCCAGCATTTT. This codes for CASSLEQWRQPQHF.

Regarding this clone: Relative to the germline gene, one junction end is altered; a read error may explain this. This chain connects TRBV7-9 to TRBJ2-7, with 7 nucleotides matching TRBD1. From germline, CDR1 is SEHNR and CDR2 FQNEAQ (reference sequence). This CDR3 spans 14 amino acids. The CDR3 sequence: CSSSLGPRGSEQYF. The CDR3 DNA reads TGTTCCAGCAGCTTAGGGCCCAGGGGGAGCGAGCAGTACTTC.

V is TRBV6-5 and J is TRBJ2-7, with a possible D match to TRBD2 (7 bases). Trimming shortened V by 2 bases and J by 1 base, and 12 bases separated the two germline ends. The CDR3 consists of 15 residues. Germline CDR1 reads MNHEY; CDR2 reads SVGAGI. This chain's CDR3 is CASSYRGGASYEQYF. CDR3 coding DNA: TGTGCCAGCAGTTACCGTGGGGGGGCATCCTACGAGCAGTACTTC.

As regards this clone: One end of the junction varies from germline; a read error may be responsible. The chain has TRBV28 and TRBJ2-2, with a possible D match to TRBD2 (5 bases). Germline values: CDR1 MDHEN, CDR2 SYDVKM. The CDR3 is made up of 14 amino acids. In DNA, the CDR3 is TGTGCCAGCAGTTTATTGGGCGCGGACGGGAAGCTGTTTTTT. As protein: CASSLLGADGKLFF. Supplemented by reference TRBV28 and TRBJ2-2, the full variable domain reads DVKVTQSSRYLVKRTGEKVFLECVQDMDHENMFWYRQDPGLGLRLIYFSYDVKMKEKGDIPEGYSVSREKKERFSLILESASTNQTSMYLCASSLLGADGKLFFGEGSRLTVL.

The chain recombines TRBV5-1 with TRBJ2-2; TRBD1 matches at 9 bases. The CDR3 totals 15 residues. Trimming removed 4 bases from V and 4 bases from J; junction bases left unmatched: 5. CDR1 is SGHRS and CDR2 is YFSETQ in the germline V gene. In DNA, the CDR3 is TGCGCCAGCAGCCCACAGGGGGCGGGCACCGGGGAGCTGTTTTTT. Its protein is CASSPQGAGTGELFF.

CDR3 in amino acids: CASSVITDTQYF. In DNA form, the CDR3 reads TGTGCCAGCAGCGTCATCACAGATACGCAGTATTTT. The rearrangement joins TRBV9 to TRBJ2-3; no reliable D call. The germline V and J ends were trimmed by 2 bases and 2 bases, with 3 bases remaining between them. Germline values: CDR1 SGDLS, CDR2 YYNGEE. The CDR3 totals 12 residues.

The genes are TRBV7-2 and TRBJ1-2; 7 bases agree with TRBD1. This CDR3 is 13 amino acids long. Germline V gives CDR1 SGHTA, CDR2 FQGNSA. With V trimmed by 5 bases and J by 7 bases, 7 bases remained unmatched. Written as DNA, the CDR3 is TGTGCCAGCAGCCAGGGACAGAACACTGGCTACACCTTC. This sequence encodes CASSQGQNTGYTF. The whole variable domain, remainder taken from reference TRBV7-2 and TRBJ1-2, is GAGVSQSPSNKVTEKGKDVELRCDPISGHTALYWYRQSLGQGLEFLIYFQGNSAPDKSGLPSDRFSAERTGGSVSTLTIQRTQQEDSAVYLCASSQGQNTGYTFGSGTRLTVV.